This TCR beta chain originates from a study of human CD8 memory T cell subsets. General study results and limits: Chao1 estimates indicated that stem-like memory T cells may be more diverse than precursor exhausted T cells. Although both stem-like subsets shared clonotypes with effector memory cells, the stem-like memory and precursor exhausted T cell repertoires overlapped only minimally with each other.

Germline V CDR1 and CDR2: MNHEY, SMNVEV (reference sequence). The CDR3 consists of 19 residues. As for this clonotype: The target antigen is unknown.

Researchers made TCR beta libraries via UMI-labeled 5' RACE. TCRdb reprocessed the 5' RACE reads, keeping one entry per CDR3 protein, no DNA. The ten most abundant clones cover about 22% of a sample with under 9,500 distinct CDR3 sequences. The V gene is TRBV27, the J gene TRBJ2-1; absent DNA, TCRdb's TRBD2 call cannot be checked. Sequencing input: CD8+ T cells from PBMCs. The receptor was isolated from a human donor in good health. The CDR3 loop reads CASSPSPSSGGSLYNEQFF.